This T cell receptor beta chain was obtained from a study of OX40 agonist ivuxolimab in advanced cancers. People who had autoimmune disease history or systemic immunosuppression were excluded. The CDR3 contains 14 residues. The germline V gene encodes CDR1 MNHEY and CDR2 SVGAGI. V dropped 2 bases and J dropped 10 bases, with 12 bases sitting between them. This clone was seen only once. Antigen: not known. Data came from immunoSEQ multiplex PCR; TCRdb stores just in-frame clones and leaves some out. The profile covers over 60,000 clones, with less than 90% appearing a single time and 2% to 2.5% taken by the ten largest. Broader study findings: By week 6 at 0.1 to 3.0 mg/kg, blood CD4+ and CD8+ T cells had expanded clonally.

The chain combines TRBV6-5 with TRBJ1-6; a possible D gene is TRBD1 (5 bases). Sequencing was performed on CD4+ or CD8+ T cells sorted from blood, taken in a trial of the OX40 agonist ivuxolimab. The receptor comes from an adult with an advanced solid tumor such as melanoma, head and neck, liver or kidney cancer. CDR3 nucleotide sequence: TGTGCCAGCAGTTACACGGGGCGAGGATCACCCCTCCACTTT. This sequence encodes CASSYTGRGSPLHF.